These 31 T cell receptor beta chains came from one sample sequenced in a study of blood T cell repertoires in COVID-19. Profiling relied on immunoSEQ multiplex PCR, and the TCRdb table lists in-frame clones only, not all of them. In the table there are roughly 220,000 clones, about nine tenths of which are singletons. Sample: PBMCs or T cells enriched from blood (not recorded which). Source of these receptors: a woman aged 40-49 years with acute COVID-19.

The rearrangement links TRBV6-4 to TRBJ1-1; no clear D gene. The CDR3 runs to 13 residues. CDR1 is MRHNA, CDR2 SNTAGT, per germline. Trimming left V 4 bases short and J 0 bases short, with 6 bases between. CDR3 in amino acids: CASSVQVNTEAFF. In DNA, the CDR3 is TGTGCCAGCAGTGTTCAGGTGAACACTGAAGCTTTCTTT.

The rearrangement links TRBV27 to TRBJ2-3, with D uncertain. The germline V gene has CDR1 MNHEY and CDR2 SMNVEV (reference sequence). The CDR3 is made up of 13 amino acids. Trimming removed 6 bases at V and 4 bases at J, with 11 bases between. Here the CDR3 reads CASSKSRADTQYF. The CDR3 DNA reads TGTGCCAGCAGCAAAAGTCGGGCAGATACGCAGTATTTT.

CDR3 nucleotides: TGTGCCAGCAGTTATTGGGACAGGGGGAAAATCGGGTCCTACGAGCAGTACTTC. It specifies CASSYWDRGKIGSYEQYF. The chain combines TRBV6-2 or TRBV6-3 with TRBJ2-7, with 11 bases identical to TRBD1. Trimming took 3 bases from V and 1 from J; bases not matched to a gene: 11. The CDR3 has 18 amino acids. Germline loops: CDR1 MNHEY, CDR2 SVGEGT.

This clone has just one count. The rearrangement joins TRBV7-2 to TRBJ2-7, with 8 positions matching TRBD2. Looked up from germline, CDR1 is SGHTA and CDR2 is FQGNSA. The CDR3 has 16 amino acids. With V trimmed by 1 base and J by 1 base, 6 bases remained unmatched. CDR3 region: CASSLVKRGPSYEQYF. For the CDR3, the DNA is TGTGCCAGCAGCTTAGTCAAGCGGGGGCCGTCCTACGAGCAGTACTTC.

The chain recombines TRBV2 with TRBJ1-2; a weak D match, TRBD1 (6 bases). The V end was cut by 6 bases, the J end by 0 bases, with 8 bases between. This CDR3 has 13 amino acids. CDR1 SNHLY and CDR2 FYNNEI come from the germline V gene. CDR3 DNA sequence: TGTGCCAGCAGGGACAGTACTAACTATGGCTACACCTTC. This gives the protein CASRDSTNYGYTF.

The chain links TRBV29-1 to TRBJ1-2, with D possibly being TRBD1 (5 bases). Germline V gene lookup returns CDR1 SQVTM and CDR2 ANQGSEA. The CDR3 runs 13 residues. V was trimmed by 8 bases and J by 4 bases, leaving 17 bases between them. This chain's CDR3 is CSTRQLGGYGYTF. The DNA for the CDR3 is TGCAGCACCCGCCAACTGGGGGGCTATGGCTACACCTTC.

The chain links TRBV24-1 to TRBJ1-2; perhaps TRBD1 as D (5 bases). CDR1 and CDR2 (germline): KGHDR, SFDVKD. Deletions cut 3 bases from V and 6 bases from J, with 13 bases between. The length of the CDR3 is 14 residues. The CDR3 sequence: CATSDNQGVNGYTF. The CDR3 DNA sequence: TGTGCCACCAGTGATAACCAGGGTGTCAATGGCTACACCTTC.

The chain combines TRBV3-1 (or the pseudogene TRBV3-2) with TRBJ1-2; no clear D. CDR1 LGHDT and CDR2 YNNKEL come from the germline V gene (reference sequence). There are 12 residues in the CDR3. Trimming cost V 4 bases and J 7 bases, with 10 bases left between them. This chain's CDR3 is CASSLNQIGYTF. CDR3 nucleotide sequence: TGTGCCAGCAGCCTAAATCAGATTGGCTACACCTTC.

The chain has TRBV5-6 and TRBJ1-2; the D is unclear. The V and J ends lost 4 bases and 4 bases respectively, with 17 bases between them. The CDR3 has 15 amino acids. Germline V lookup: CDR1 SGHDT, CDR2 YYEEEE. This CDR3 is CASSKTPGVVYGYTF. In nucleotides, the CDR3 is TGTGCCAGCAGCAAGACTCCCGGGGTCGTCTATGGCTACACCTTC.

This chain joins TRBV9 and TRBJ2-5; the match to TRBD2 covers 8 bases. V shed 4 bases, J shed 5 bases, and the junction held 7 bases outside the gene matches. Germline CDR1 SGDLS, CDR2 YYNGEE. The CDR3 has 14 amino acids. The DNA of the CDR3 is TGTGCCAGCAGCAGACGGGGGGGCCAGGAGACCCAGTACTTC. It translates to CASSRRGGQETQYF. Full variable domain (missing parts from reference TRBV9 and TRBJ2-5): DSGVTQTPKHLITATGQRVTLRCSPRSGDLSVYWYQQSLDQGLQFLIQYYNGEERAKGNILERFSAQQFPDLHSELNLSSLELGDSALYFCASSRRGGQETQYFGPGTRLLVL.

In its sample, this clone was seen once. This sequence joins TRBV7-3 and TRBJ1-1; D is undetermined. The CDR3 is 13 residues long. The germline V gene encodes CDR1 SGHTA and CDR2 FQGTGA. Trimming left V 2 bases short and J 0 bases short, with 4 bases between. The CDR3 DNA reads TGTGCCAGCAGCTTAGGCATGAACACTGAAGCTTTCTTT. This gives the protein CASSLGMNTEAFF.

The chain is built from TRBV10-1 and TRBJ2-1, with TRBD1 as a possible D gene (6 bases). Deletions cut 0 bases from V and 4 bases from J, with 7 bases between. CDR3 length: 14 residues. Germline CDR1 WNHNN, CDR2 SYGVQD (reference sequence). As DNA, the CDR3 is TGCGCCAGCAGTGAGTCTGGACAGTACAATGAGCAGTTCTTC. This codes for CASSESGQYNEQFF.

The V gene is TRBV28, the J gene TRBJ2-1, with TRBD2 matching over 7 bases. The length of the CDR3 is 17 residues. Germline V gives CDR1 MDHEN, CDR2 SYDVKM. The trim removed 6 bases at V and 0 bases at J, leaving 11 bases unmatched. CDR3 nucleotides: TGTGCCAGCAGCACACCATCCGGGGGGAGCTCCTACAATGAGCAGTTCTTC. Translated: CASSTPSGGSSYNEQFF.

This sequence joins TRBV27 and TRBJ1-5; D unclear. From germline, CDR1 is MNHEY and CDR2 SMNVEV (reference sequence). V dropped 2 bases and J dropped 9 bases, with 11 bases sitting between them. This CDR3 has 13 amino acids. The CDR3 DNA sequence: TGTGCCAGCAGTTTAGCCCTCGGGAGGCCCCAGCATTTT. Protein product: CASSLALGRPQHF.

V usage is TRBV14 and J usage is TRBJ1-4, with 10 nucleotides matching TRBD1. The CDR3 is 17 residues long. The germline V gene encodes CDR1 SGHDN and CDR2 FVKESK. V dropped 4 bases and J dropped 5; count of bases not matched to a gene: 10. Written as DNA, the CDR3 is TGTGCCAGCAGCCTCAACCATCCGGGACAGGGGAATGAAAAACTGTTTTTT. Its protein is CASSLNHPGQGNEKLFF. The full variable domain, with the rest looked up from reference TRBV14 and TRBJ1-4, is EAGVTQFPSHSVIEKGQTVTLRCDPISGHDNLYWYRRVMGKEIKFLLHFVKESKQDESGMPNNRFLAERTGGTYSTLKVQPAELEDSGVYFCASSLNHPGQGNEKLFFGSGTQLSVL.

The gene calls are TRBV7-9 and TRBJ1-2; no reliable D call. The germline V gene has CDR1 SEHNR and CDR2 FQNEAQ (reference sequence). Trimming removed 4 bases at V and 5 bases at J, with 8 bases between. This CDR3 contains 12 residues. The CDR3 DNA is TGTGCCAGCAGCTCCGAACTATATGGCTACACCTTC. It is translated as CASSSELYGYTF.

This chain uses TRBV18 with TRBJ2-7; 10 positions match TRBD1. The CDR3 runs 14 residues. Germline assignment: CDR1 KGHSH and CDR2 LQKENI. Germline trimming cut 6 bases from V and 7 bases from J; bases unmatched to any gene: 9. The CDR3 spells CASSTGGDGREQYF. The DNA for the CDR3 is TGTGCCAGCTCGACAGGGGGCGACGGTCGAGAGCAGTACTTC.

V gene TRBV27 combines with J gene TRBJ2-1; the match to TRBD2 covers 8 bases. V was pared by 8 bases and J by 0 bases, with 3 bases of the junction left unmatched. The germline V gene has CDR1 MNHEY and CDR2 SMNVEV (reference sequence). This CDR3 has 14 amino acids. CDR3 residues: CASREGTSYNEQFF. CDR3 nucleotides: TGTGCCAGCCGGGAGGGGACCTCCTACAATGAGCAGTTCTTC.

The V and J genes are TRBV9 and TRBJ1-2; TRBD1 agrees at 7 bases. This CDR3 region has 16 residues. Germline V gives CDR1 SGDLS, CDR2 YYNGEE. The V segment lost 3 bases and the J segment 7 bases; nucleotides outside the gene matches: 15. CDR3 DNA sequence: TGTGCCAGCAGCGATCCACAGGGGTCGGGTCCTGGTGGCTACACCTTC. Its translation: CASSDPQGSGPGGYTF. Filled out from reference TRBV9 and TRBJ1-2, the complete variable domain reads DSGVTQTPKHLITATGQRVTLRCSPRSGDLSVYWYQQSLDQGLQFLIQYYNGEERAKGNILERFSAQQFPDLHSELNLSSLELGDSALYFCASSDPQGSGPGGYTFGSGTRLTVV.

The chain combines TRBV2 with TRBJ1-4; TRBD1 matches 8 bases. The germline gives CDR1 SNHLY, CDR2 FYNNEI. With V trimmed by 6 bases and J by 2 bases, 5 bases remained unmatched. The CDR3 runs to 15 residues. The CDR3 loop is CASRGQGGTNEKLFF. CDR3 coding DNA: TGTGCCAGCAGAGGACAGGGAGGGACTAATGAAAAACTGTTTTTT.

With respect to this clone: The same CDR3 arises from other DNA sequences in this sample as well. The chain employs TRBV19 and TRBJ2-4, with D tentatively TRBD2 (5 bases). Germline values: CDR1 LNHDA, CDR2 SQIVND (reference sequence). The CDR3 covers 16 residues. Between the trimmed V and J ends, which lost 1 base and 0 bases, there was a span of 10 bases. CDR3 protein: CASSIALGLAKNIQYF. CDR3 coding DNA: TGTGCCAGTAGTATAGCCCTAGGACTAGCCAAAAACATTCAGTACTTC. The whole variable domain, filled in from reference TRBV19 and TRBJ2-4, reads DGGITQSPKYLFRKEGQNVTLSCEQNLNHDAMYWYRQDPGQGLRLIYYSQIVNDFQKGDIAEGYSVSREKKESFPLTVTSAQKNPTAFYLCASSIALGLAKNIQYFGAGTRLSVL.

The V gene is TRBV6-2 or TRBV6-3, the J gene TRBJ1-6; 7 bases agree with TRBD1. Germline-derived CDR1 and CDR2 are MNHEY and SVGEGT. The CDR3 consists of 12 residues. V lost 5 bases, J lost 17 bases, and 9 bases stayed unmatched. CDR3 residues: CASSIRQGLVHF. As DNA, the CDR3 is TGTGCCAGCAGTATACGACAGGGTCTCGTCCACTTT.

The chain uses TRBV2 and TRBJ2-3, with TRBD1 matching 7 bases. The CDR3 runs 15 residues. Germline CDR1 reads SNHLY; CDR2 reads FYNNEI. Germline trimming cut 7 bases from V and 2 bases from J; bases unmatched to any gene: 9. CDR3 in amino acids: CASTTGTEDTDTQYF. CDR3 DNA: TGTGCCAGCACCACCGGGACAGAAGACACAGATACGCAGTATTTT.

The rearrangement joins TRBV6-5 to TRBJ1-2; D might be TRBD1 (5 bases). Per germline, CDR1 MNHEY and CDR2 SVGAGI. V lost 5 bases and J lost 5, with 9 bases in between. The CDR3 length is 12 residues. The CDR3 DNA sequence: TGTGCCAGCAGTCCTGACAGATATGGCTACACCTTC. It codes for CASSPDRYGYTF.

The V call is TRBV9, the J call TRBJ1-1; TRBD1 aligns across 8 bases. From germline, CDR1 is SGDLS and CDR2 YYNGEE. The CDR3 sequence is 17 residues long. Trimming cost V 4 bases and J 1 base; bases outside gene matches: 12. CDR3 region: CASSTRPGTGENTEAFF. The CDR3 nucleotides are TGTGCCAGCAGCACCCGACCCGGGACAGGAGAGAACACTGAAGCTTTCTTT.

J is TRBJ1-1 and V is TRBV18, with TRBD1 as a possible D gene (5 bases). CDR1 and CDR2 (germline): KGHSH, LQKENI. V shed 3 bases and J shed 4 bases, with 18 bases lying between them. The CDR3 totals 16 residues. The CDR3 region has the DNA TGTGCCAGCTCACCGAAGCGGGACCCGTCGGGCACTGAAGCTTTCTTT. Residues: CASSPKRDPSGTEAFF.

This sequence joins TRBV5-1 and TRBJ1-3; 9 bases line up with TRBD1. The V gene's germline CDR1 is SGHRS and CDR2 YFSETQ. CDR3 size: 15 residues. Trimming cost V 2 bases and J 2 bases; bases outside gene matches: 2. The CDR3 nucleotides read TGCGCCAGCAGCTTCGGGACAGGGACTGGAAACACCATATATTTT. Residues: CASSFGTGTGNTIYF.

The chain employs TRBV6-5 and TRBJ2-5; possibly TRBD2 for D (5 bases). The V and J ends lost 6 bases and 5 bases respectively, with 13 bases between them. This CDR3 region has 13 residues. CDR1 and CDR2 (germline): MNHEY, SVGAGI. The CDR3 DNA reads TGTGCCAGCAGCGGGCTAGCAGCGGAGACCCAGTACTTC. This codes for CASSGLAAETQYF.

This clone has only one observation. The CDR3 DNA reads TGCAGCGTTGCCCGGGACACCACTTATGGCTACACCTTC. It codes for CSVARDTTYGYTF. V usage is TRBV29-1 and J usage is TRBJ1-2, with TRBD1 as a possible D gene (6 bases). In germline, CDR1 is SQVTM, CDR2 ANQGSEA. This CDR3 has 13 residues. Between the trimmed V and J ends, which lost 4 bases and 5 bases, there was a span of 14 bases.

The chain combines TRBV12-5 with TRBJ1-2; D not certain. Germline-derived CDR1 and CDR2 are LGHNT and FRNRAP. Trimming stripped 5 bases from V and 10 bases from J, with 17 bases between. CDR3 size: 13 residues. CDR3: CASGPHSEADYTF. For the CDR3, the DNA is TGTGCTAGTGGTCCCCATTCCGAGGCGGACTACACCTTC.

This chain links TRBV5-1 with TRBJ2-3; D perhaps matches TRBD1 (5 bases). Trimming stripped 2 bases from V and 1 base from J, with 11 bases between. Germline values: CDR1 SGHRS, CDR2 YFSETQ. The CDR3 has 15 amino acids. The chain's CDR3 is CASSLRGPGTDTQYF. CDR3 DNA: TGCGCCAGCAGCTTAAGGGGCCCTGGCACAGATACGCAGTATTTT. Combining the CDR3 with reference TRBV5-1 and TRBJ2-3 gives the whole variable domain KAGVTQTPRYLIKTRGQQVTLSCSPISGHRSVSWYQQTPGQGLQFLFEYFSETQRNKGNFPGRFSGRQFSNSRSEMNVSTLELGDSALYLCASSLRGPGTDTQYFGPGTRLTVL.